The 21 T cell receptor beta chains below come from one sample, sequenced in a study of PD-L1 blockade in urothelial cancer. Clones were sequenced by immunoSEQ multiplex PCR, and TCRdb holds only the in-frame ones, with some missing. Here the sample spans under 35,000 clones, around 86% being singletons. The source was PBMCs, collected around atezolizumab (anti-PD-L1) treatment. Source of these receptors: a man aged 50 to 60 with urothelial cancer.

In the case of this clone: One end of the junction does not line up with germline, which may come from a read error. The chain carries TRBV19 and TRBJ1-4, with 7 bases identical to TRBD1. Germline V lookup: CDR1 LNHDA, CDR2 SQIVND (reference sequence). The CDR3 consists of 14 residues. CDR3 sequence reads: CASTDDRVNGKLFF. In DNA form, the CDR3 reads TGTGCCAGTACTGATGACAGGGTCAATGGAAAACTGTTTTTT.

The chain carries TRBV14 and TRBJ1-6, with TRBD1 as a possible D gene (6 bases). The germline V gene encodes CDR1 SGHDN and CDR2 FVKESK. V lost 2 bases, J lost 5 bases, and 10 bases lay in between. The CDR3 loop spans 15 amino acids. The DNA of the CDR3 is TGTGCCAGCAGCCAAAGGACAGAACATAATTCACCCCTCCACTTT. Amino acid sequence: CASSQRTEHNSPLHF.

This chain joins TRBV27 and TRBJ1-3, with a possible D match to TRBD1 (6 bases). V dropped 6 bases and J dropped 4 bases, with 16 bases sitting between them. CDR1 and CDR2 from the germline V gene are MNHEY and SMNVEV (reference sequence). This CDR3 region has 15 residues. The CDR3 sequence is CASRRRGFGGNTIYF. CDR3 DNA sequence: TGTGCCAGCAGACGCAGGGGTTTTGGAGGAAACACCATATATTTT.

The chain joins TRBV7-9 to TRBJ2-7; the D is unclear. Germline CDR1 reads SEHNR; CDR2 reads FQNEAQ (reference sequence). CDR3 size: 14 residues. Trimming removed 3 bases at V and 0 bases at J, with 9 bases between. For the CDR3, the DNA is TGTGCCAGCAGCTTCGTGGGCAACTCCTACGAGCAGTACTTC. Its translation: CASSFVGNSYEQYF.

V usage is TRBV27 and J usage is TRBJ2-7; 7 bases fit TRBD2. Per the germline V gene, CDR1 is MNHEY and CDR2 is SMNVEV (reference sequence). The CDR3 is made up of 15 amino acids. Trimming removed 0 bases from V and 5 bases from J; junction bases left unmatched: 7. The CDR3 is CASSLSGGRADEQYF. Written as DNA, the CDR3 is TGTGCCAGCAGTTTATCGGGGGGGAGGGCCGACGAGCAGTACTTC.

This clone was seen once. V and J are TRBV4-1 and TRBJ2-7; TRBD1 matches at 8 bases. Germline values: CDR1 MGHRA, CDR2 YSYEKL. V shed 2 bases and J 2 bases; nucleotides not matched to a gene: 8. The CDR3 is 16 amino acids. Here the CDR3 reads CASSQNTGTGTYEQYF. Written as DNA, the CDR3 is TGCGCCAGCAGCCAAAATACCGGGACAGGCACCTACGAGCAGTACTTC.

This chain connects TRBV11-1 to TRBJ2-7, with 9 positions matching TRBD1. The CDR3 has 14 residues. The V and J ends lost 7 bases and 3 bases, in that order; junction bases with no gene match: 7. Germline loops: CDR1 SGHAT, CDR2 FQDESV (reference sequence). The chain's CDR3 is CASTMDRGHYEQYF. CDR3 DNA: TGTGCCAGCACCATGGACAGGGGACACTACGAGCAGTACTTC.

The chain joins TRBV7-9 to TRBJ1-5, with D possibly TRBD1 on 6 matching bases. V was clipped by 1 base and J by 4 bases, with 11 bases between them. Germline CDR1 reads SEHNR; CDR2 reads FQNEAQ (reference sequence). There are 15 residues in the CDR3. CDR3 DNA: TGTGCCAGCAGCTTAGAAGGACAGACTAATCAGCCCCAGCATTTT. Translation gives CASSLEGQTNQPQHF. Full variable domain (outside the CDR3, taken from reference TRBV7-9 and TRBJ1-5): DTGVSQNPRHKITKRGQNVTFRCDPISEHNRLYWYRQTLGQGPEFLTYFQNEAQLEKSRLLSDRFSAERPKGSFSTLEIQRTEQGDSAMYLCASSLEGQTNQPQHFGDGTRLSIL.

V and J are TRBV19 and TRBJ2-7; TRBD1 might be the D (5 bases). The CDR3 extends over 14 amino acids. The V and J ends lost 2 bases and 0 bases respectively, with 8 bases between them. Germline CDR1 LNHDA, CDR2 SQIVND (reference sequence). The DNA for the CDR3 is TGTGCCAGTAGTATAAACAGGTACTCCTACGAGCAGTACTTC. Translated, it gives CASSINRYSYEQYF. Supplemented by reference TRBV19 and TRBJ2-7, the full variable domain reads DGGITQSPKYLFRKEGQNVTLSCEQNLNHDAMYWYRQDPGQGLRLIYYSQIVNDFQKGDIAEGYSVSREKKESFPLTVTSAQKNPTAFYLCASSINRYSYEQYFGPGTRLTVT.

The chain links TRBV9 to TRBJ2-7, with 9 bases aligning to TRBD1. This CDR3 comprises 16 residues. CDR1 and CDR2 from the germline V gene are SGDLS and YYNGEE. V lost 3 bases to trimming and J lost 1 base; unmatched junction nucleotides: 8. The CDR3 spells CASSASTGGTSYEQYF. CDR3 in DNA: TGTGCCAGCAGCGCCTCGACAGGGGGTACTTCCTACGAGCAGTACTTC.

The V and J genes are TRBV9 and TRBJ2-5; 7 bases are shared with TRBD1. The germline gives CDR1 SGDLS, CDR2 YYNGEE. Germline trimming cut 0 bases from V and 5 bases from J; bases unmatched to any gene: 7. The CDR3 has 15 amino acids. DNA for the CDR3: TGTGCCAGCAGCGTAGTTAGAGGGGGCATGGAGACCCAGTACTTC. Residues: CASSVVRGGMETQYF.

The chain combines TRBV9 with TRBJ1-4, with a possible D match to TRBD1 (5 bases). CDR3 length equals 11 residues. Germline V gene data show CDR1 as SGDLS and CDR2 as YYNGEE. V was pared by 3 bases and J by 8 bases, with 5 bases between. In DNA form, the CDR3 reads TGTGCCAGCAGCGCAGGGGAAAAACTGTTTTTT. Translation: CASSAGEKLFF.

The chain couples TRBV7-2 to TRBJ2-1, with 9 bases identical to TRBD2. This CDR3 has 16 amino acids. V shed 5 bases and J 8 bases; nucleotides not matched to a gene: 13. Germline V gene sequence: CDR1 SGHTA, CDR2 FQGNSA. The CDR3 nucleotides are TGTGCCAGCAGCGCCTTAGCGGGAGACCTTGTGTATGAGCAGTTCTTC. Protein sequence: CASSALAGDLVYEQFF.

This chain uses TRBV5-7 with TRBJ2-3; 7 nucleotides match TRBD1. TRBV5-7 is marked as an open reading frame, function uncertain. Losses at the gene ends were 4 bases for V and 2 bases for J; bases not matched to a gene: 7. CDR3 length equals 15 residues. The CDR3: CASSPGTVNTDTQYF. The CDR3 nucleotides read TGTGCCAGCAGCCCCGGGACAGTGAACACAGATACGCAGTATTTT.

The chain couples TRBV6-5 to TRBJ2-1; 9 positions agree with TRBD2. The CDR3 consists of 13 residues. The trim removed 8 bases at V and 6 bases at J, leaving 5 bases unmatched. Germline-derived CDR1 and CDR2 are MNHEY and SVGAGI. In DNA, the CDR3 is TGTGCCAGCCGACTAGCGGTCTCCAATGAGCAGTTCTTC. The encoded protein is CASRLAVSNEQFF.

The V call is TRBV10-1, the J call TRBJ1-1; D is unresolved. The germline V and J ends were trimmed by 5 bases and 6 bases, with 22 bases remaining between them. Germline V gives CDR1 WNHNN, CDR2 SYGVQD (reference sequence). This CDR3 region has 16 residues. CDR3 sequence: CASSSFWQAEPSEAFF. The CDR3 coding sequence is TGCGCCAGCAGTAGTTTCTGGCAGGCTGAACCCTCTGAAGCTTTCTTT.

CDR3 nucleotide sequence: TGTGCCAGCAATAACAGGGTGACCTACGAGCAGTACTTC. Its translation: CASNNRVTYEQYF. The chain couples TRBV2 to TRBJ2-7, with D perhaps matching TRBD1 (6 bases). The CDR3 extends over 13 amino acids. Germline CDR1 and CDR2: SNHLY and FYNNEI. Trimming left V 7 bases short and J 2 bases short, with 12 bases between.

The CDR3 here is CASSMTVTLPDEQFF. The CDR3 bases are TGTGCCAGTAGTATGACAGTGACACTTCCGGATGAGCAGTTCTTC. The V gene is TRBV19, the J gene TRBJ2-1; TRBD1 might be the D (5 bases). Deletions cut 3 bases from V and 8 bases from J, with 17 bases between. The germline CDR1 and CDR2 sequences are LNHDA and SQIVND (reference sequence). The CDR3 has 15 amino acids.

This chain's CDR3 is CASSLEGRGYYGYTF. The CDR3 nucleotides are TGTGCCAGCAGCTTGGAAGGTCGGGGTTACTATGGCTACACCTTC. The chain carries TRBV5-4 and TRBJ1-2; no reliable D call. This CDR3 contains 15 residues. V was trimmed by 0 bases and J by 3 bases, leaving 12 bases between them. CDR1 SGHNT and CDR2 YYREEE come from the germline V gene (reference sequence).

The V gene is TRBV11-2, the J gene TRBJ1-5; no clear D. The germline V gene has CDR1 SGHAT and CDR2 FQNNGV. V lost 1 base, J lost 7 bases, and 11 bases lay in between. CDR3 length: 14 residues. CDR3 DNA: TGTGCCAGCAGCTTAGTACAAGCCGGGCAGCCCCAGCATTTT. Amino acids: CASSLVQAGQPQHF.

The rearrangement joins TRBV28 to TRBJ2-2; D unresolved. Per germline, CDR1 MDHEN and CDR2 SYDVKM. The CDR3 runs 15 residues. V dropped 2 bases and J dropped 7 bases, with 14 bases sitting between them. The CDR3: CASSLIPRRGGELFF. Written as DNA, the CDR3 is TGTGCCAGCAGTTTAATCCCGCGTCGTGGCGGGGAGCTGTTTTTT.